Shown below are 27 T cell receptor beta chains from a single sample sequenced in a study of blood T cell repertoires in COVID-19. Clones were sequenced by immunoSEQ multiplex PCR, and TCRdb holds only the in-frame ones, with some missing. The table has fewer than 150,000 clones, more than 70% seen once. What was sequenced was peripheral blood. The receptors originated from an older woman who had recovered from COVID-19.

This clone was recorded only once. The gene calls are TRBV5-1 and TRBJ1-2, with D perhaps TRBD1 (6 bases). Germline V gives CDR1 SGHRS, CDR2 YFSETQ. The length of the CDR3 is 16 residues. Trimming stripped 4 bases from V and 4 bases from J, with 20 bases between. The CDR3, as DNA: TGCGCCAGCAGCGGGCAGACAGGTGCACGGGGCTATGGCTACACCTTC. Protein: CASSGQTGARGYGYTF.

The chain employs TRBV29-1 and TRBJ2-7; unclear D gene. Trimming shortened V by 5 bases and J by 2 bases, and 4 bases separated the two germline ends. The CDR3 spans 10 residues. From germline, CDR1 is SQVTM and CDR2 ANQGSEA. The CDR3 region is CSVLTYEQYF. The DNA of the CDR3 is TGCAGCGTTCTTACCTACGAGCAGTACTTC.

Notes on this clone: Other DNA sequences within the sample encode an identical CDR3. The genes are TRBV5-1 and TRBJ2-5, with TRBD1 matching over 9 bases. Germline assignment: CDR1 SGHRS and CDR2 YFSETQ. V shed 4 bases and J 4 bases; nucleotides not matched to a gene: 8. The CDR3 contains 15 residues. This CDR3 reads CASSPRTGGGETQYF. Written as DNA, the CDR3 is TGCGCCAGCAGCCCAAGAACAGGGGGCGGAGAGACCCAGTACTTC.

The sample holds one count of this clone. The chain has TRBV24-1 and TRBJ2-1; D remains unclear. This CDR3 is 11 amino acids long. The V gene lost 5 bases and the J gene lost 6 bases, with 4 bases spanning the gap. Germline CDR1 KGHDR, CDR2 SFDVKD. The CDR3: CATSVSNEQFF. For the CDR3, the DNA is TGTGCCACCAGTGTTAGCAATGAGCAGTTCTTC.

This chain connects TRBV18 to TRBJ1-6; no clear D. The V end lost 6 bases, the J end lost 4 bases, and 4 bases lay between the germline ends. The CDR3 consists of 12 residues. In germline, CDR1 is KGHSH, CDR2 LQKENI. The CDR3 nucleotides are TGTGCCAGCTCGCAGTATAATTCACCCCTCCACTTT. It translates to CASSQYNSPLHF.

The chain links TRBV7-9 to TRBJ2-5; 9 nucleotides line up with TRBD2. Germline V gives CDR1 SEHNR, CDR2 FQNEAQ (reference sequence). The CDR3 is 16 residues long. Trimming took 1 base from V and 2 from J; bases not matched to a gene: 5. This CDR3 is CASSLVASGEQETQYF. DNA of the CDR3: TGTGCCAGCAGCTTAGTCGCTAGCGGGGAACAAGAGACCCAGTACTTC.

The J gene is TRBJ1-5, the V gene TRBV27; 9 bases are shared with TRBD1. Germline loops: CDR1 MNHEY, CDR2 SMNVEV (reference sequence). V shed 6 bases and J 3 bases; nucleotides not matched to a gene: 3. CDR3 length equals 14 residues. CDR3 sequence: CASRGTGSNQPQHF. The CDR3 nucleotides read TGTGCCAGCAGGGGGACAGGGTCCAATCAGCCCCAGCATTTT.

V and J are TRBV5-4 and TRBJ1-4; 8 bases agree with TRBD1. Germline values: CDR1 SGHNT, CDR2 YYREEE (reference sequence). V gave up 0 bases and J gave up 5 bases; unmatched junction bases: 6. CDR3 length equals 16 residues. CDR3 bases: TGTGCCAGCAGCTTGGGTGGACAGGGACTCAATGAAAAACTGTTTTTT. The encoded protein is CASSLGGQGLNEKLFF.

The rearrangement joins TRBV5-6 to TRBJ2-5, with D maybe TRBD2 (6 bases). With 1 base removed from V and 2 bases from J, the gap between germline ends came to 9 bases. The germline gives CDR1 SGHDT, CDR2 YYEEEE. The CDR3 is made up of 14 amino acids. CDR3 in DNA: TGTGCCAGCAGCTTGATGGCGGGGCAAGAGACCCAGTACTTC. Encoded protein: CASSLMAGQETQYF.

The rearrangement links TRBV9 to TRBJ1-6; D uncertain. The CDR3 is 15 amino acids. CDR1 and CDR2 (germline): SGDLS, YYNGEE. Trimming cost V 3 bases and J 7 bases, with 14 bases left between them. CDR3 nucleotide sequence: TGTGCCAGCAGCGACGACATGTCGGGGAATTCACCCCTCCACTTT. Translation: CASSDDMSGNSPLHF. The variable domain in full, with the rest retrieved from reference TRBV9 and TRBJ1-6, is DSGVTQTPKHLITATGQRVTLRCSPRSGDLSVYWYQQSLDQGLQFLIQYYNGEERAKGNILERFSAQQFPDLHSELNLSSLELGDSALYFCASSDDMSGNSPLHFGNGTRLTVT.

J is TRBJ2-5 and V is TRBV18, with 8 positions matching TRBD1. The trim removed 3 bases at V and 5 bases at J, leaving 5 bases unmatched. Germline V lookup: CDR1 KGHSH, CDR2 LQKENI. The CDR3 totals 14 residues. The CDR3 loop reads CASSPDRAAETQYF. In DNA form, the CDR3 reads TGTGCCAGCTCACCGGACAGGGCGGCGGAGACCCAGTACTTC.

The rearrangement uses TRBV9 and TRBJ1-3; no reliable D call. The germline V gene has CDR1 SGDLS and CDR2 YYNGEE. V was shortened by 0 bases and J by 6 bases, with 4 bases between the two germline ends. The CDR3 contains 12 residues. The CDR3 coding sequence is TGTGCCAGCAGCGTAGTAGAAAACACCATATATTTT. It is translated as CASSVVENTIYF.

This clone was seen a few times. The CDR3 loop is CASSSGTGGIGNEQFF. CDR3 DNA: TGCGCCAGCAGCTCCGGGACCGGGGGGATAGGGAATGAGCAGTTCTTC. The chain employs TRBV5-1 and TRBJ2-1, with TRBD2 matching over 7 bases. The CDR3 spans 16 residues. Germline values: CDR1 SGHRS, CDR2 YFSETQ. With 3 bases clipped from V and 7 bases from J, the junction kept 13 bases outside the gene matches. Using reference TRBV5-1 and TRBJ2-1 for the parts outside the CDR3, the full variable domain is KAGVTQTPRYLIKTRGQQVTLSCSPISGHRSVSWYQQTPGQGLQFLFEYFSETQRNKGNFPGRFSGRQFSNSRSEMNVSTLELGDSALYLCASSSGTGGIGNEQFFGPGTRLTVL.

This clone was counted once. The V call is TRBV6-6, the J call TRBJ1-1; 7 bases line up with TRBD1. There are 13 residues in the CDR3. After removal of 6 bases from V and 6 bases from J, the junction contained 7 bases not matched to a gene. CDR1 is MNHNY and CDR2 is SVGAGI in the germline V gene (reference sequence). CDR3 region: CASSNLGQSEAFF. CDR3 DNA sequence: TGTGCCAGCAGCAACTTGGGACAGTCTGAAGCTTTCTTT.

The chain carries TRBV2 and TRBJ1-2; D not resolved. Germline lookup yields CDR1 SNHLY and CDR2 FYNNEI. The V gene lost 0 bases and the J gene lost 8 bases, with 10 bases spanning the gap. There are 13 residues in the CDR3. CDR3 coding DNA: TGTGCCAGCAGTGAAGCGCTCCGAGTGGGCTACACCTTC. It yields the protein CASSEALRVGYTF.

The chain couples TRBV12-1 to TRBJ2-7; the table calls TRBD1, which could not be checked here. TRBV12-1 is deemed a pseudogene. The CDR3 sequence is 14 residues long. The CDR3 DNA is TGTGCCAGCAGCTTTGGGACAAGGGTCCACGAGCAGTACTTC. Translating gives CASSFGTRVHEQYF.

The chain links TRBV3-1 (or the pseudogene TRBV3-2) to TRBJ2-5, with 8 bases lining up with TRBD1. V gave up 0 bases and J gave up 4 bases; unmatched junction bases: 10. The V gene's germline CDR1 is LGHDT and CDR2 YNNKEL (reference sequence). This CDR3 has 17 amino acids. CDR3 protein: CASSQEGPGQGGETQYF. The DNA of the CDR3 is TGTGCCAGCAGCCAAGAGGGCCCCGGACAGGGAGGAGAGACCCAGTACTTC.

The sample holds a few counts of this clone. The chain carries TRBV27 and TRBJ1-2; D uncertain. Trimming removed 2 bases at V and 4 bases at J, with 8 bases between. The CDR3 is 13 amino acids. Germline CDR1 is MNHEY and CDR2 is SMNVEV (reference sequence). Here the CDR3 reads CASSLVGSYGYTF. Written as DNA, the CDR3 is TGTGCCAGCAGTTTAGTGGGGAGCTATGGCTACACCTTC.

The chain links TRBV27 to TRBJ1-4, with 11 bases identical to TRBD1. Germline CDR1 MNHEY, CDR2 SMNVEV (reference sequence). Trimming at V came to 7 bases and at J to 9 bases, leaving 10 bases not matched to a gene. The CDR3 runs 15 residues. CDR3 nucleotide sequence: TGTGCCAGCACCGCCGGGACAGGGGGATTGAAAAAACTGTTTTTT. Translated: CASTAGTGGLKKLFF.

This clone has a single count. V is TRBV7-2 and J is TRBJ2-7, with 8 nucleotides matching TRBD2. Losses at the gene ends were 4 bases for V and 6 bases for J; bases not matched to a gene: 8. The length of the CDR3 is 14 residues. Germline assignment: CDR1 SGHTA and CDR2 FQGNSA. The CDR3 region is CASSSPGRDFEQYF. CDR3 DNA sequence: TGTGCCAGCAGCTCCCCCGGGAGGGATTTCGAGCAGTACTTC.

The CDR3 bases are TGCGCCAGCAGCTCCCCTCCGGGGGTCGAGCAGTACTTC. Protein: CASSSPPGVEQYF. The chain recombines TRBV5-1 with TRBJ2-7, with a weak D call TRBD2 (6 bases). V shed 3 bases and J shed 6 bases, with 13 bases lying between them. CDR1 and CDR2 from the germline V gene are SGHRS and YFSETQ. There are 13 residues in the CDR3. The full variable domain, with the rest looked up from reference TRBV5-1 and TRBJ2-7, is KAGVTQTPRYLIKTRGQQVTLSCSPISGHRSVSWYQQTPGQGLQFLFEYFSETQRNKGNFPGRFSGRQFSNSRSEMNVSTLELGDSALYLCASSSPPGVEQYFGPGTRLTVT.

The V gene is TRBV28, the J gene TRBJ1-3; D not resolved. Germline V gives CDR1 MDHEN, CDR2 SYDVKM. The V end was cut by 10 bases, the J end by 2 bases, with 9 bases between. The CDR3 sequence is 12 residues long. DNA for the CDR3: TGTGCCACCTTATCAGCTGGAAACACCATATATTTT. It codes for CATLSAGNTIYF. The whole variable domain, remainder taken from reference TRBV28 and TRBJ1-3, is DVKVTQSSRYLVKRTGEKVFLECVQDMDHENMFWYRQDPGLGLRLIYFSYDVKMKEKGDIPEGYSVSREKKERFSLILESASTNQTSMYLCATLSAGNTIYFGEGSWLTVV.

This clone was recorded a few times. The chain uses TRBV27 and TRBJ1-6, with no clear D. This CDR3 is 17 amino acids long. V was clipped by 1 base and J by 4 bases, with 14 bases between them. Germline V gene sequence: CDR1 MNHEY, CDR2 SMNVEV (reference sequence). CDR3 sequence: CASSLLSGFPYNSPLHF. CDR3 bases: TGTGCCAGCAGTTTATTATCCGGGTTCCCTTATAATTCACCCCTCCACTTT.

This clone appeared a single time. CDR3: CASSQGGLAGGGYQETQYF. The CDR3 DNA sequence: TGTGCCAGCAGCCAAGGTGGACTAGCGGGGGGAGGGTACCAAGAGACCCAGTACTTC. J is TRBJ2-5 and V is TRBV4-2; TRBD2 matches at 14 bases. The V and J ends lost 1 base and 0 bases, in that order; junction bases with no gene match: 7. Germline assignment: CDR1 LGHNA and CDR2 YNFKEQ. The CDR3 runs 19 residues.

CDR3 residues: CSASERGGQETQYF. The CDR3, as DNA: TGCAGTGCTAGTGAGCGGGGGGGGCAAGAGACCCAGTACTTC. The V gene is TRBV20-1, the J gene TRBJ2-5, with TRBD2 identical over 10 bases. Trimming cost V 3 bases and J 2 bases; bases outside gene matches: 3. Germline values: CDR1 DFQATT, CDR2 SNEGSKA (reference sequence). The CDR3 runs 14 residues.

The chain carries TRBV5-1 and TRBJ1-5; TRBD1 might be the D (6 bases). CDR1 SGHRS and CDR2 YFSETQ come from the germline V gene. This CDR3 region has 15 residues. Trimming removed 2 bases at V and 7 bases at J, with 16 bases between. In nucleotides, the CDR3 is TGCGCCAGCAGCTTACCGCCGGGACAAAACCAGCCCCAGCATTTT. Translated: CASSLPPGQNQPQHF.

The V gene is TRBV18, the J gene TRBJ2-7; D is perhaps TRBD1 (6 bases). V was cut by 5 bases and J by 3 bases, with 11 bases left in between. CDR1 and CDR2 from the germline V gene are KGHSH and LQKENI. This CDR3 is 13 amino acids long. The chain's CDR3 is CASSSRQDYEQYF. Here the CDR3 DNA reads TGTGCCAGCTCATCTCGACAGGACTACGAGCAGTACTTC.